A single sample gave rise to the 24 T cell receptor beta chains below, sequenced in a study of T-cell reconstitution after alpha-beta-depleted transplantation in children (TCRdb year 2016). The treatment or condition label corresponds to: allogeneic hematopoietic cell transplantation with graft depleted of TCRalphabeta T cells and CD19 B cells. Libraries were prepared through PCR. These reads were obtained on an Illumina HiSeq 2500. Molecular barcoding was employed in the preparation of TCR libraries, with unique molecular identifiers being used to normalize TCRbeta repertoire quantification. Through fastp at Q25 and MiXCR, TCRdb rebuilt clones from the public reads, retaining in-frame beta chains. One record per CDR3 amino acid sequence lists the most common genes and DNA. The sample table lists fewer than 350,000 distinct CDR3 sequences, 10% of them with a count of one. The ten largest account for 7.5% of the sample.

The sequencing here drew on PBMCs, taken before TCRalphabeta/CD19-depleted stem cell transplant. All receptors come from a boy in the first two years of life with acute myeloid leukemia, due to receive a stem cell transplant.

This clonotype was picked up a small number of times. The J gene is TRBJ2-1, the V gene TRBV7-2; TRBD2 matches 7 bases. The CDR3 is 16 residues long. Germline CDR1 SGHTA, CDR2 FQGNSA. The ends lost 6 bases at V and 7 bases at J; junction bases unmatched: 15. The CDR3 region is CASSPFGGTRANEQFF. The DNA for the CDR3 is TGTGCCAGCAGTCCCTTCGGGGGGACGAGGGCGAATGAGCAGTTCTTC.

This clonotype was recorded at least ten times. This chain uses TRBV13 with TRBJ1-2, with 7 bases lining up with TRBD1. The CDR3 is made up of 14 amino acids. Germline V gene sequence: CDR1 PRHDT, CDR2 FYEKMQ (reference sequence). V gave up 2 bases and J gave up 4 bases; unmatched junction bases: 4. The CDR3 here is CASSLSRGFYGYTF. The CDR3, as DNA: TGTGCCAGCAGCTTATCCAGGGGGTTCTATGGCTACACCTTC.

The sample holds many counts of this clonotype. The chain is built from TRBV27 and TRBJ2-7; 12 bases are shared with TRBD2. With 6 bases clipped from V and 2 bases from J, the junction kept 5 bases outside the gene matches. Germline V gene lookup returns CDR1 MNHEY and CDR2 SMNVEV (reference sequence). The CDR3 extends over 15 amino acids. CDR3 sequence reads: CASRDSSGGAYEQYF. CDR3 nucleotides: TGTGCCAGCAGGGATTCTAGCGGGGGGGCCTACGAGCAGTACTTC.

The rearrangement uses TRBV30 and TRBJ2-7; 14 bases are shared with TRBD2. V shed 1 base and J 5 bases; nucleotides not matched to a gene: 1. The CDR3 is made up of 14 amino acids. CDR1 and CDR2 from the germline V gene are GTSNPN and SVGIG (reference sequence). The CDR3 DNA follows: TGTGCCTGGAGTGGGGGACTAGCGGGGGACGAGCAGTACTTC. The encoded protein is CAWSGGLAGDEQYF. Looking up the rest from reference TRBV30 and TRBJ2-7 gives the full variable domain: SQTIHQWPATLVQPVGSPLSLECTVEGTSNPNLYWYRQAAGRGLQLLFYSVGIGQISSEVPQNLSASRPQDRQFILSSKKLLLSDSGFYLCAWSGGLAGDEQYFGPGTRLTVT.

This clonotype occurred a few times. The chain combines TRBV5-1 with TRBJ2-3, with 9 bases lining up with TRBD1. The CDR3 loop spans 15 amino acids. The ends lost 5 bases at V and 3 bases at J; junction bases unmatched: 7. Germline V gene sequence: CDR1 SGHRS, CDR2 YFSETQ. CDR3 nucleotide sequence: TGCGCCAGCAGTGACTGGGACAGGGAGACAGATACGCAGTATTTT. Amino acid sequence: CASSDWDRETDTQYF.

Remarks on this clonotype: A much larger clonotype is one base distant, so this may be a read error. The J gene is TRBJ1-3, the V gene TRBV10-3, with D possibly matching TRBD1 (5 bases). The V gene's germline CDR1 is ENHRY and CDR2 SYGVKD. This CDR3 region has 13 residues. CDR3 in amino acids: CALSGTGGNTIYF. The CDR3 DNA reads TGTGCCCTCAGTGGGACGGGCGGAAACACCATATATTTT.

This clonotype occurred many times. The chain joins TRBV27 to TRBJ1-1; no definite D call. V lost 2 bases and J lost 1, with 14 bases in between. The CDR3 length is 16 residues. Germline CDR1 is MNHEY and CDR2 is SMNVEV (reference sequence). CDR3 sequence reads: CASSLVEDLRNTEAFF. Here the CDR3 DNA reads TGTGCCAGCAGTTTAGTGGAGGATTTAAGGAACACTGAAGCTTTCTTT.

This clonotype showed up many times. This chain joins TRBV11-2 and TRBJ2-1; tentatively, D is TRBD1 (5 bases). V gave up 5 bases and J gave up 4 bases, with 9 bases separating them. The CDR3 contains 13 residues. In germline, CDR1 is SGHAT, CDR2 FQNNGV. As DNA, the CDR3 is TGTGCCAGCAGCCCGACAGTGTACAATGAGCAGTTCTTC. Translation gives CASSPTVYNEQFF.

This clonotype was seen repeatedly, ten times or more. The CDR3 bases are TGCGCCAGCAGCCCCATAACGGAGAACTATGGCTACACCTTC. Translating gives CASSPITENYGYTF. The rearrangement links TRBV5-1 to TRBJ1-2; D is uncertain. Looked up from germline, CDR1 is SGHRS and CDR2 is YFSETQ. The CDR3 contains 14 residues. The germline V and J ends were trimmed by 4 bases and 2 bases, with 12 bases remaining between them.

This clonotype was recorded a few times. The rearrangement uses TRBV11-2 and TRBJ2-1; 10 positions agree with TRBD2. The germline V gene encodes CDR1 SGHAT and CDR2 FQNNGV. V shed 1 base and J 2 bases; nucleotides not matched to a gene: 8. The CDR3 has 18 residues. CDR3 residues: CASSLVASGGPPYNEQFF. The DNA of the CDR3 is TGTGCCAGCAGCTTAGTAGCTAGCGGGGGCCCCCCCTACAATGAGCAGTTCTTC.

This clonotype was found many times. The chain recombines TRBV5-4 with TRBJ2-4, with D tentatively TRBD1 or TRBD2 (5 bases each). Germline V gene lookup returns CDR1 SGHNT and CDR2 YYREEE (reference sequence). The CDR3 has 15 residues. Between the trimmed V and J ends, which lost 4 bases and 4 bases, there was a span of 15 bases. The DNA of the CDR3 is TGTGCCAGCAGCCCCGCACCGGGACGGAAAAACATTCAGTACTTC. Protein product: CASSPAPGRKNIQYF.

This clonotype was counted ten times or more. The V call is TRBV7-9, the J call TRBJ2-1; a weak D match, TRBD1 (5 bases). Germline V gives CDR1 SEHNR, CDR2 FQNEAQ (reference sequence). Trimming took 4 bases from V and 8 from J, leaving 18 bases between them. CDR3 length: 15 amino acids. The CDR3 nucleotides read TGTGCCAGCAGCTCCCGTGACACCCTAGGGGATGAGCAGTTCTTC. It specifies CASSSRDTLGDEQFF.

This clonotype was detected many times. This chain links TRBV6-1 with TRBJ2-5; D uncertain. CDR1 and CDR2 from the germline V gene are MNHNS and SASEGT. CDR3 length: 13 residues. V was cut by 4 bases and J by 2 bases, with 8 bases left in between. This CDR3 is CASSGHGQETQYF. CDR3 bases: TGTGCCAGCAGTGGACACGGACAAGAGACCCAGTACTTC.

The sample holds many counts of this clonotype. This chain links TRBV4-3 with TRBJ1-2; D gene ambiguous. The CDR3 is 14 amino acids. The germline V and J ends were trimmed by 1 base and 3 bases, with 9 bases remaining between them. Germline assignment: CDR1 LGHNA and CDR2 YSLEER. In nucleotides, the CDR3 is TGCGCCAGCAGCCAAGGTGAGGGAGACTATGGCTACACCTTC. Translating it yields CASSQGEGDYGYTF.

This clonotype was observed at least ten times. This sequence joins TRBV27 and TRBJ1-3; 8 bases are shared with TRBD1. CDR1 MNHEY and CDR2 SMNVEV come from the germline V gene (reference sequence). The V and J ends lost 5 bases and 7 bases, in that order; junction bases with no gene match: 7. This CDR3 has 14 amino acids. The DNA for the CDR3 is TGTGCCAGCAGTCCCTGGACAGGGAGCAACACCATATATTTT. Residues: CASSPWTGSNTIYF.

This clonotype was picked up a small number of times. This sequence joins TRBV10-3 and TRBJ2-1, with 7 bases aligning to TRBD2. Germline V gene data show CDR1 as ENHRY and CDR2 as SYGVKD. The CDR3 extends over 15 amino acids. After removal of 8 bases from V and 4 bases from J, the junction contained 11 bases not matched to a gene. CDR3 loop: CAIGGRGPPYNEQFF. The CDR3 region has the DNA TGTGCCATCGGGGGGAGGGGACCTCCTTACAATGAGCAGTTCTTC.

This clonotype occurred many times. V is TRBV7-6 and J is TRBJ2-5; a possible D gene is TRBD1 (6 bases). The V gene's germline CDR1 is SGHVS and CDR2 FNYEAQ. This CDR3 contains 15 residues. V dropped 5 bases and J dropped 0 bases, with 13 bases sitting between them. This chain's CDR3 is CASSTTRTDQETQYF. CDR3 nucleotide sequence: TGTGCCAGCAGCACGACCCGGACAGACCAAGAGACCCAGTACTTC.

This clonotype was detected a few times. CDR3 bases: TGTGCCAGCAGTGAATCAGGGCGGGACTTATCTTTGTACACCTTC. The encoded protein is CASSESGRDLSLYTF. The rearrangement joins TRBV25-1 to TRBJ1-2; D is perhaps TRBD1 (5 bases). The ends were cut back, 1 base at V and 11 bases at J, with 20 bases in the middle. This CDR3 has 15 residues. The V gene's germline CDR1 is MGHDK and CDR2 SYGVNS.

Many counts were recorded for this clonotype. The chain joins TRBV28 to TRBJ2-7; TRBD1 might be the D (5 bases). V gave up 1 base and J gave up 5 bases, with 15 bases separating them. Germline V gene lookup returns CDR1 MDHEN and CDR2 SYDVKM. There are 15 residues in the CDR3. The CDR3 sequence is CASSLLGPGRHEQYF. The CDR3 nucleotides read TGTGCCAGCAGTTTATTGGGGCCTGGTAGGCACGAGCAGTACTTC.

This clonotype appeared many times. The chain joins TRBV10-3 to TRBJ2-2; the D call may be TRBD1 or TRBD2 (5 bases each). The V and J ends lost 6 bases and 7 bases respectively, with 15 bases between them. CDR1 and CDR2 from the germline V gene are ENHRY and SYGVKD. The CDR3 covers 14 residues. The CDR3 DNA sequence: TGTGCCATCAGGGGCAGGGAGAATGGCGGGGAGCTGTTTTTT. It specifies CAIRGRENGGELFF.

Worth noting for this clonotype: This may come from a read error, since a much larger clone is one base off. The V call is TRBV2, the J call TRBJ2-3, with TRBD2 matching 7 bases. CDR3 length: 15 residues. From germline, CDR1 is SNHLY and CDR2 FYNNEI. In DNA form, the CDR3 reads TGTGCCAGCAGTGCGGAGCGGGGTAGCACAGATAGGCAGTATTTT. It translates to CASSAERGSTDRQYF.

The genes are TRBV12-3 or TRBV12-4 and TRBJ2-7; 10 bases agree with TRBD2. This CDR3 comprises 18 residues. CDR3 in DNA: TGTACCTTCTGCTATTTTCCGAGCGGGAGGGGGGGGGACTACGAGCAGTACTTC. This gives the protein CTFCYFPSGRGGDYEQYF.

The sample holds many counts of this clonotype. The junction and the germline gene differ at one end; a read error may be behind it. The V call is TRBV10-3, the J call TRBJ1-4; D is possibly TRBD1 (6 bases). The CDR3 spans 14 residues. CDR1 is ENHRY and CDR2 is SYGVKD in the germline V gene. CDR3 in DNA: TGTGCCATCAGTCCCGGGACAACGAATGAAAAACTGTTTTTT. Encoded protein: CAISPGTTNEKLFF.

To note about this clonotype: Since a much larger clone is just one base distant, this may be a read error. The chain couples TRBV12-3 or TRBV12-4 to TRBJ1-5, with D unresolved. CDR3 length: 12 amino acids. V gave up 4 bases and J gave up 4 bases, with 5 bases separating them. The CDR3 DNA is TGTGCCAGCAGTTGGGAGAATCAGCCCCAGCATTTT. This codes for CASSWENQPQHF.